A single sample gave rise to the 3 T cell receptor beta chains below, sequenced in a study of CD8 T cells in ankylosing spondylitis. MiXCR, applied by TCRdb to the 5' RACE reads, yields one record per CDR3 protein. Here the sample spans 200,000 to 300,000 distinct CDR3 sequences, roughly a quarter being singletons. Material: blood, either unsorted or a sorted T cell fraction (not recorded which). The source of these receptors is a male donor with ankylosing spondylitis or in good health (not recorded which).

The chain joins TRBV12-3 or TRBV12-4 to TRBJ2-7; weak D call: TRBD2 (6 bases). CDR3 length equals 14 residues. The V end was cut by 6 bases, the J end by 6 bases, with 18 bases between. Written as DNA, the CDR3 is TGTGCCAGCAGCTCCCTAGGTGAGGGAGGCGAGCAGTACTTC. It specifies CASSSLGEGGEQYF.

There are many counts of this clonotype. This chain joins TRBV5-1 and TRBJ1-6, with D uncertain. The germline gives CDR1 SGHRS, CDR2 YFSETQ. This CDR3 is built from 14 residues. V lost 0 bases to trimming and J lost 8 bases, with 9 bases between them. This CDR3 is CASSLEGNDSPLHF. For the CDR3, the DNA is TGCGCCAGCAGCTTGGAGGGCAACGATTCACCCCTCCACTTT.

The table lists this clonotype with many counts. The chain has TRBV7-2 and TRBJ2-1, with a tentative D call TRBD2 (6 bases). The CDR3 sequence is 15 residues long. With 2 bases removed from V and 2 bases from J, the gap between germline ends came to 10 bases. Per the germline V gene, CDR1 is SGHTA and CDR2 is FQGNSA. The CDR3 coding sequence is TGTGCCAGCAGCTTAACCGGGGGAACCTACAATGAGCAGTTCTTC. Its protein product is CASSLTGGTYNEQFF. The complete variable domain, with remaining parts taken from reference TRBV7-2 and TRBJ2-1, reads GAGVSQSPSNKVTEKGKDVELRCDPISGHTALYWYRQSLGQGLEFLIYFQGNSAPDKSGLPSDRFSAERTGGSVSTLTIQRTQQEDSAVYLCASSLTGGTYNEQFFGPGTRLTVL.